This TCR beta chain is from a study of beta chain features in type 1 diabetes. Comment on this clone: Its antigen is undetermined.

Every bit of the isolated RNA underwent reverse transcription, so sequencing read expressed TCRB transcripts. Clones were read by immunoSEQ multiplex PCR, and TCRdb kept only the in-frame ones, dropping some. The sample lists some 700,000 clones; under 15% were seen once. Findings of the study overall: A moderate, significant TCRB CDR3 shortening appeared in type 1 diabetes across four CD4+ subsets. Patients' naive, central memory and regulatory TCRB repertoires appeared more alike than those of healthy donors.

The germline V gene encodes CDR1 MNHNS and CDR2 SASEGT. The CDR3 runs to 11 residues. The V end lost 5 bases, the J end lost 5 bases, and 7 bases lay between the germline ends. Material: naive CD4+ T cells from blood. V usage is TRBV6-1 and J usage is TRBJ2-7; D ambiguous. The TCR was taken from a man aged 18 to 30 with type 1 diabetes. CDR3 bases: TGTGCCAGCAGTTATTTGAACGAGCAGTACTTC. Translating it yields CASSYLNEQYF.